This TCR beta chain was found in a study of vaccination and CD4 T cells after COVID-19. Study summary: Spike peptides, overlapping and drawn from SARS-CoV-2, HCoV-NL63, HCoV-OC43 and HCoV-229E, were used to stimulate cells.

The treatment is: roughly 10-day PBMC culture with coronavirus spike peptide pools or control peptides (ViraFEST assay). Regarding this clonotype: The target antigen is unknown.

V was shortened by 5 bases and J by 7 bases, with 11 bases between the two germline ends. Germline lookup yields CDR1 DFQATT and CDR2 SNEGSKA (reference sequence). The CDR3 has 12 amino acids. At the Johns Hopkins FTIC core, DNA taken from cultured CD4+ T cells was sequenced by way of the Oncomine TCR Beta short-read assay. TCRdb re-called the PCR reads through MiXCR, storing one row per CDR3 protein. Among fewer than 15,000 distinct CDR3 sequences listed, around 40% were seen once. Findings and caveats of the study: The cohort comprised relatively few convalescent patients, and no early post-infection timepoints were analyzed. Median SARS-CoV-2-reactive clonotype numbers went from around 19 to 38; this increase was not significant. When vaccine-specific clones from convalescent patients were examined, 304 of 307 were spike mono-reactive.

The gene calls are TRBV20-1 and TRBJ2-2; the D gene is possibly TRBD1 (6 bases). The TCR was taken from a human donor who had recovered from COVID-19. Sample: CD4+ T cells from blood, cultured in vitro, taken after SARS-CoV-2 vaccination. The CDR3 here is CSASRGGGELFF. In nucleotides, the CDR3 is TGCAGTGCTTCCAGAGGGGGCGGGGAGCTGTTTTTT.